This T cell receptor beta chain was documented in a study of shared clonotypes between healthy human individuals. General observations from the study: Richness estimates generally favored naive over memory subsets.

This clone was counted once. The antigen is unknown. The assay was immunoSEQ multiplex PCR, and TCRdb's table has in-frame clones only and misses some. Among roughly 500,000 clones, more than 95% were seen once, and the ten largest hold about 0.059%. CDR1 MGHRA and CDR2 YSYEKL come from the germline V gene. V was shortened by 4 bases and J by 2 bases, with 11 bases between the two germline ends. This CDR3 comprises 14 residues. The source material was naive CD4+ T cells sorted from blood. The sample's subset: CD45RA+ positively selected. The receptor's source is a woman in her twenties or thirties in good health. V gene TRBV4-1 combines with J gene TRBJ2-5; a weak D match, TRBD2 (6 bases). This CDR3 is CASSPSRGQETQYF. The CDR3 DNA follows: TGCGCCAGCAGCCCAAGTCGGGGGCAAGAGACCCAGTACTTC.